This T cell receptor (beta chain) was recorded in a study of response to subunit inactivated influenza vaccine. Study-wide results and limits: Authors proposed each seasonal influenza vaccination draws in few new T cells.

A note on this clonotype: Its specificity is unknown.

This CDR3 comprises 13 residues. V was cut by 11 bases and J by 2 bases, with 15 bases left in between. Germline V gives CDR1 ENHRY, CDR2 SYGVKD. One entry per CDR3 protein, called by TCRdb with MiXCR from the RT-PCR reads. This sample yields 630,000 or so distinct CDR3 sequences, of which approximately 14% are seen a single time; around a tenth belongs to the top ten. The sequence derives from a man in his fifties or sixties who received an inactivated influenza vaccine. The sample in question was PBMCs from blood, obtained 11 to 12 days after vaccination. The chain uses TRBV10-3 and TRBJ2-5, with D possibly matching TRBD1 (5 bases). The CDR3 loop is CAVKVAGQETQYF. The CDR3 region has the DNA TGTGCCGTCAAAGTGGCAGGGCAAGAGACCCAGTACTTC.